Below, 10 T cell receptor beta chains from the same sample are listed, as sequenced in a study of identical twins. TCRdb reprocessed the 5' RACE reads with MiXCR, giving one entry per CDR3 protein. The sample consists of 1,800,000 or so distinct CDR3 sequences, around a third of them appearing once. Source material: cord blood. The source of these receptors is a newborn girl in good health.

Ten or more counts support this clonotype. The V gene is TRBV20-1, the J gene TRBJ2-1; no clear D gene. The CDR3 totals 13 residues. Germline V gene data show CDR1 as DFQATT and CDR2 as SNEGSKA (reference sequence). With 3 bases removed from V and 3 bases from J, the gap between germline ends came to 9 bases. The CDR3: CSARDPNYNEQFF. The CDR3, as DNA: TGCAGTGCTAGGGACCCCAACTACAATGAGCAGTTCTTC.

This clonotype came up many times. The V gene is TRBV6-1, the J gene TRBJ2-2, with a weak D call TRBD1 (6 bases). The CDR3 runs 13 residues. V dropped 6 bases and J dropped 1 base, with 6 bases sitting between them. Looked up from germline, CDR1 is MNHNS and CDR2 is SASEGT. CDR3 residues: CASRTGNTGELFF. CDR3 nucleotide sequence: TGTGCCAGCAGGACAGGGAACACCGGGGAGCTGTTTTTT.

This clonotype was detected a few times. The chain has TRBV4-1 and TRBJ2-1, with unresolved D. CDR1 MGHRA and CDR2 YSYEKL come from the germline V gene. The V end was cut by 1 base, the J end by 6 bases, with 13 bases between. The CDR3 totals 15 residues. The CDR3 loop reads CASSQVWRLINEQFF. The CDR3 DNA is TGCGCCAGCAGCCAAGTATGGCGACTCATCAATGAGCAGTTCTTC.

The V and J genes are TRBV15 and TRBJ2-3; no reliable D call. Germline-derived CDR1 and CDR2 are LNHNV and YYDKDF (reference sequence). The germline V and J ends were trimmed by 3 bases and 8 bases, with 6 bases remaining between them. The CDR3 covers 11 residues. CDR3 DNA: TGTGCCACCAGCAGGGGTGGTACGCAGTATTTT. Its translation is CATSRGGTQYF.

The chain joins TRBV27 to TRBJ2-4; the D is unclear. The V end was cut by 2 bases, the J end by 9 bases, with 11 bases between. Germline lookup yields CDR1 MNHEY and CDR2 SMNVEV (reference sequence). The CDR3 runs to 13 residues. CDR3: CASSLIGDGIQYF. The CDR3 nucleotides read TGTGCCAGCAGTTTAATCGGTGACGGCATTCAGTACTTC.

This sequence joins TRBV24-1 and TRBJ2-1; 10 nucleotides line up with TRBD2. J lost 0 bases, V lost 9 bases, and 7 bases had no gene match. The CDR3 contains 16 residues. Germline V gene lookup returns CDR1 KGHDR and CDR2 SFDVKD. CDR3 coding DNA: TGTGCCACCTCAGCGGGAGGGCTGAGCTCCTACAATGAGCAGTTCTTC. This gives the protein CATSAGGLSSYNEQFF.

The chain uses TRBV7-2 and TRBJ2-7; 11 bases align to TRBD2. The CDR3 loop spans 15 amino acids. Germline V gene sequence: CDR1 SGHTA, CDR2 FQGNSA. With 8 bases clipped from V and 3 bases from J, the junction kept 9 bases outside the gene matches. DNA for the CDR3: TGTGCCAGCGGATTCACCGGGACTAGCGGCTACGAGCAGTACTTC. Protein: CASGFTGTSGYEQYF.

This clonotype was seen more than once but under ten times. The chain employs TRBV27 and TRBJ1-1; D gene unclear. CDR1 and CDR2 from the germline V gene are MNHEY and SMNVEV (reference sequence). V was cut by 1 base and J by 1 base, with 7 bases left in between. The CDR3 length is 14 residues. The CDR3 protein is CASSLLSSNTEAFF. The CDR3 nucleotides read TGTGCCAGCAGTTTATTGTCCTCGAACACTGAAGCTTTCTTT.

Comments on this clonotype: Just one base apart from a much larger clone, this may be a read error. The chain is built from TRBV4-1 and TRBJ2-4, with 9 nucleotides matching TRBD1. The end of the DNA is better explained by TRBJ2-7, so the J call may be wrong. Germline V gives CDR1 MGHRA, CDR2 YSYEKL. This CDR3 has 15 residues. The CDR3 bases are TGCGCCATCAGCCAAGAGACAGGGGGCTCCTACGAGCAGTACTTC. As protein: CAISQETGGSYEQYF.

This chain connects TRBV28 to TRBJ1-4, with D possibly being TRBD1 (6 bases). This CDR3 is built from 13 residues. Germline assignment: CDR1 MDHEN and CDR2 SYDVKM. V lost 9 bases and J 5 bases, leaving 13 bases between the germline ends. CDR3 nucleotides: TGTGCCAGTCGGCTAGGGGGGAATGAAAAACTGTTTTTT. Its protein product is CASRLGGNEKLFF.